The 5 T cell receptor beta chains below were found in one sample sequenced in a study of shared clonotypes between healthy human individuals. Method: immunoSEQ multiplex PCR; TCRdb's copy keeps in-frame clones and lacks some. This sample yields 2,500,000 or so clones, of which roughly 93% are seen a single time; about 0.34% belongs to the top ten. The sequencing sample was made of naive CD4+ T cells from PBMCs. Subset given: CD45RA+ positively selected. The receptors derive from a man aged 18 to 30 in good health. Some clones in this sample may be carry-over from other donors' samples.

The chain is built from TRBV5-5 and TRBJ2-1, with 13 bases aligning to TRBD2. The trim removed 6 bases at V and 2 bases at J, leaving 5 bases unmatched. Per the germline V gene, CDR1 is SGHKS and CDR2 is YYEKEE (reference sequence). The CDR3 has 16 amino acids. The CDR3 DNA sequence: TGTGCCAGCACTGGACTAGCGGGAGTCCCCTACAATGAGCAGTTCTTC. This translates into CASTGLAGVPYNEQFF.

The CDR3 reads CASSTMGMDTQYF. The CDR3 bases are TGTGCCAGCAGTACGATGGGGATGGATACGCAGTATTTT. This chain connects TRBV6-5 to TRBJ2-3, with no clear D. The CDR3 has 13 residues. V was cut by 5 bases and J by 6 bases, with 12 bases left in between. In germline, CDR1 is MNHEY, CDR2 SVGAGI.

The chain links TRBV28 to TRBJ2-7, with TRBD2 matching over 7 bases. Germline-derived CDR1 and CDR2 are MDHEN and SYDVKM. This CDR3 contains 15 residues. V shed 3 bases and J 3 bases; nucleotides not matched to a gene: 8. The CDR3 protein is CASSFLGTTSYEQYF. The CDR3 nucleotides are TGTGCCAGCAGTTTTTTGGGGACTACCAGCTACGAGCAGTACTTC.

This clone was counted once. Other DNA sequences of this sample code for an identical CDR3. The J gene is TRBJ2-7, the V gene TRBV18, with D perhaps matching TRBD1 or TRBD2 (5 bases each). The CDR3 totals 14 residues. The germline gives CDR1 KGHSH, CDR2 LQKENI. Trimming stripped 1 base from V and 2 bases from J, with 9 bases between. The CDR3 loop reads CASSPRDRAYEQYF. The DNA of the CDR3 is TGTGCCAGCTCACCACGGGACCGAGCCTACGAGCAGTACTTC.

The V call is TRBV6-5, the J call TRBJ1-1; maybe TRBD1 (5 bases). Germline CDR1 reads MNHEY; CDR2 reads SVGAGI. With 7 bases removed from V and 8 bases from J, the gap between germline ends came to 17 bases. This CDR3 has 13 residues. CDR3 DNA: TGTGCCAGCATTCCCATGGGGGGGTCCGAAGCTTTCTTT. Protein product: CASIPMGGSEAFF.